This T cell receptor beta chain stems from a study of OX40 agonist ivuxolimab in advanced cancers. Using immunoSEQ multiplex PCR, the repertoire was profiled, and TCRdb retains in-frame clones only, with some absent. Among 25,000 to 35,000 clones listed, 80% were seen once. V was trimmed by 6 bases and J by 1 base, leaving 9 bases between them. Germline CDR1 reads MNHEY; CDR2 reads SVGAGI. The CDR3 contains 14 residues. The clonotype originates from an adult with an advanced solid tumor such as melanoma, head and neck, liver or kidney cancer. The chain carries TRBV6-5 and TRBJ2-2; possible D gene TRBD1, 6 bases. Source: CD4+ or CD8+ T cells sorted from blood, taken in a trial of the OX40 agonist ivuxolimab. The chain's CDR3 is CASRPGQNTGELFF. The DNA of the CDR3 is TGTGCCAGCAGGCCGGGACAGAACACCGGGGAGCTGTTTTTT.